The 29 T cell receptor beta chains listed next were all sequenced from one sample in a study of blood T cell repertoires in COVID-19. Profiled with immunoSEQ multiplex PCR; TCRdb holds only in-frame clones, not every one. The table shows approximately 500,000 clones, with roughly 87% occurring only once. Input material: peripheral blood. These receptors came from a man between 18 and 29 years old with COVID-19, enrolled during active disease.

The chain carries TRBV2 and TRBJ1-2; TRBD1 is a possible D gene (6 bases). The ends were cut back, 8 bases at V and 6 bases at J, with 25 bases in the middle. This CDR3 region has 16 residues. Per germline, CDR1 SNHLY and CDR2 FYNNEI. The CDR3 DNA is TGTGCCAGCTCCAGGCGACCAACTGCAGGGGAAGATGGCTACACCTTC. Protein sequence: CASSRRPTAGEDGYTF.

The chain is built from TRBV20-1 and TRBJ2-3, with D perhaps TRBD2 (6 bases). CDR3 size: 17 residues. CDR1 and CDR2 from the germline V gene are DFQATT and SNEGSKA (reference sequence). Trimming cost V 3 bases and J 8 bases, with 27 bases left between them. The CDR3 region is CSASHTSGLAGRGTQYF. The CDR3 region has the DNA TGCAGTGCTAGTCATACTTCGGGGCTAGCCGGGCGGGGTACGCAGTATTTT.

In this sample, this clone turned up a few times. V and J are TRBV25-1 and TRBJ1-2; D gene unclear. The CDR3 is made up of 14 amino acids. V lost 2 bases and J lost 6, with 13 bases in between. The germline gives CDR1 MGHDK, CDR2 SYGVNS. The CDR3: CASSERVPSDGYTF. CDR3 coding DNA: TGTGCCAGCAGTGAACGGGTTCCGTCGGATGGCTACACCTTC.

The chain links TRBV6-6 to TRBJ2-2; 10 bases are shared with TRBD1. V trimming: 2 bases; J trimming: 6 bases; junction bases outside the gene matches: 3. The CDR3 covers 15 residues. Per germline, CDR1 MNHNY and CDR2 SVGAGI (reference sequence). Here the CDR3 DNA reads TGTGCCAGCAGTTACCCGGGACAGGGGTCCGGGGAGCTGTTTTTT. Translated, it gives CASSYPGQGSGELFF.

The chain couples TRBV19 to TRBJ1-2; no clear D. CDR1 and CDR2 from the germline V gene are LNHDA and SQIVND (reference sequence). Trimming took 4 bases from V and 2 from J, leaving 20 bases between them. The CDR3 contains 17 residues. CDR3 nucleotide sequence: TGTGCCAGTAGTACCATACCTGGCTCTCGGGTCAACTATGGCTACACCTTC. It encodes CASSTIPGSRVNYGYTF.

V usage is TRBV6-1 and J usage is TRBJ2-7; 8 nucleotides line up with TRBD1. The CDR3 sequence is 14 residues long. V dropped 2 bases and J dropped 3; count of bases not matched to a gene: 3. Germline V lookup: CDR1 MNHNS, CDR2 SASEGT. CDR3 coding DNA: TGTGCCAGCAGTGAACAGGGGGCCAACTACGAGCAGTACTTC. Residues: CASSEQGANYEQYF.

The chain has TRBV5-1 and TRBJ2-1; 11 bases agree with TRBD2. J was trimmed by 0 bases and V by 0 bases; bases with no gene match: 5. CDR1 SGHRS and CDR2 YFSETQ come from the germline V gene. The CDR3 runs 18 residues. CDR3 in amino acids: CASSLVPSGGSSYNEQFF. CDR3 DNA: TGCGCCAGCAGCTTGGTCCCTAGCGGGGGGAGCTCCTACAATGAGCAGTTCTTC.

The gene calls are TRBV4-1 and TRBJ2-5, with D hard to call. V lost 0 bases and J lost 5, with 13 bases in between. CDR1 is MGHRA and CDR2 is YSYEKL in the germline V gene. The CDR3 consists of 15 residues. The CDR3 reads CASSQEYRVTETQYF. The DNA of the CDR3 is TGCGCCAGCAGCCAAGAGTATCGGGTAACGGAGACCCAGTACTTC.

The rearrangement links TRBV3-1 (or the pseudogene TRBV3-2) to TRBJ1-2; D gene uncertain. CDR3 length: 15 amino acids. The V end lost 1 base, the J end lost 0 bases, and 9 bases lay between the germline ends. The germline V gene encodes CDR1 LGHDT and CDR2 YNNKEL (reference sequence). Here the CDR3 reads CASSQGVKANYGYTF. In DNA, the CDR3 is TGTGCCAGCAGCCAAGGAGTGAAAGCTAACTATGGCTACACCTTC.

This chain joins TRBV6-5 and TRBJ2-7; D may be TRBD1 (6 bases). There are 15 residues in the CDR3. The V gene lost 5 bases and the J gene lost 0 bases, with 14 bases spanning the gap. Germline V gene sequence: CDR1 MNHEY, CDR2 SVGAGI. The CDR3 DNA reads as TGTGCCAGCAGTAGACAGGTTTCGAGCTCCTACGAGCAGTACTTC. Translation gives CASSRQVSSSYEQYF.

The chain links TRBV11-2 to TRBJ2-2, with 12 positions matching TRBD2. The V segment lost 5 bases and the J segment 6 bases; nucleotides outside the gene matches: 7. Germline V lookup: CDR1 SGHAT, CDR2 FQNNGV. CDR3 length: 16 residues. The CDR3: CASSQTSGSFPGELFF. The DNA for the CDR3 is TGTGCCAGCAGCCAGACTAGCGGGAGTTTCCCCGGGGAGCTGTTTTTT.

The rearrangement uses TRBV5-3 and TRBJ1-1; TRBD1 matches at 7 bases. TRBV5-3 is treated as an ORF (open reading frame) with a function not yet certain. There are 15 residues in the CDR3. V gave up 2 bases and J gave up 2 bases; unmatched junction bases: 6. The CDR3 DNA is TGTGCCAGAAGCTTAGGACAGGACAAAAACACTGAAGCTTTCTTT. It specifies CARSLGQDKNTEAFF.

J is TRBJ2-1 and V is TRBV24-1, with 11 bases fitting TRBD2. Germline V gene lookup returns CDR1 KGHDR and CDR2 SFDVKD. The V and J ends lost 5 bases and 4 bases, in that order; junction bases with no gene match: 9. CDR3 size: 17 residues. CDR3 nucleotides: TGTGCCACCAGTGGTTCCCTTAGCGGGAGGGGGTACAATGAGCAGTTCTTC. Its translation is CATSGSLSGRGYNEQFF.

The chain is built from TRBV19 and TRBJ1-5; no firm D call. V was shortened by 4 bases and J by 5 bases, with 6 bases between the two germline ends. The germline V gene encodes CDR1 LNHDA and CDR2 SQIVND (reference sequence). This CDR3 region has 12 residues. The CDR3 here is CASSTSYQPQHF. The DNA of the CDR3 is TGTGCCAGTAGTACTAGTTATCAGCCCCAGCATTTT.

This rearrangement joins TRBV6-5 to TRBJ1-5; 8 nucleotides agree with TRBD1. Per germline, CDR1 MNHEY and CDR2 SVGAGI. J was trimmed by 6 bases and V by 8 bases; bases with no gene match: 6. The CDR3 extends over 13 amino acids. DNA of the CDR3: TGTGCCAGCGGGGACAGGAGAGGTCAGCCCCAGCATTTT. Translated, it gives CASGDRRGQPQHF.

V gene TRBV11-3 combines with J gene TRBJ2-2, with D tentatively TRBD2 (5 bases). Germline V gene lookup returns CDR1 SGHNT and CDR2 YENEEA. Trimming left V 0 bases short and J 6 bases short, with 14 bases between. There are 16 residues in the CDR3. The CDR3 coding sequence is TGTGCCAGCAGCTTAGATATAGGAGGTTATTCCGGGGAGCTGTTTTTT. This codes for CASSLDIGGYSGELFF.

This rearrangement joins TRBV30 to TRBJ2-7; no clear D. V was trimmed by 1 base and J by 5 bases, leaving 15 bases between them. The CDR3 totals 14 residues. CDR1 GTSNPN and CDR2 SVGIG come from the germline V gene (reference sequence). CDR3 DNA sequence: TGTGCCTGGAGTGACCCCCCCCTTCGGGACGAGCAGTACTTC. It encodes CAWSDPPLRDEQYF.

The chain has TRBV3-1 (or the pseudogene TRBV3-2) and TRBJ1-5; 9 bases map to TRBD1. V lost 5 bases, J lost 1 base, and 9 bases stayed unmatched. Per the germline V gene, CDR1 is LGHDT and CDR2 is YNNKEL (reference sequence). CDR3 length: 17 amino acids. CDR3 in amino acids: CASSETGGKGSNQPQHF. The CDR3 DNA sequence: TGTGCCAGCAGCGAAACAGGGGGCAAGGGGAGCAATCAGCCCCAGCATTTT.

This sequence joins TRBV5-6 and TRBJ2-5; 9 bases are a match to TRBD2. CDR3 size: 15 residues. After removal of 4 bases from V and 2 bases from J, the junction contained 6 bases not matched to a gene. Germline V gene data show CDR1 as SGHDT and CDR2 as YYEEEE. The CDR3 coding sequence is TGTGCCAGCAGCCTAGTAGCGGGAGATCAAGAGACCCAGTACTTC. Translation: CASSLVAGDQETQYF.

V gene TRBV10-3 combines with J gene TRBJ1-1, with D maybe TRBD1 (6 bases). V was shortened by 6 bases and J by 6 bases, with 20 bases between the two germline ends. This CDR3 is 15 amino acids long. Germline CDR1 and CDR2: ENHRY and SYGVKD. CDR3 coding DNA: TGTGCCATCAGCGCCCGGGAGGGGGGTCGCGCTGAAGCTTTCTTT. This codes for CAISAREGGRAEAFF.

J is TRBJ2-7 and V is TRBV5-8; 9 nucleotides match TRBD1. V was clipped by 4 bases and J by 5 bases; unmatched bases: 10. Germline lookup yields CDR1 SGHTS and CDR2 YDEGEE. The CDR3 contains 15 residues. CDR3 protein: CASSRWTGVKDEQYF. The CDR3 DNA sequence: TGTGCCAGCAGCCGCTGGACAGGGGTAAAGGACGAGCAGTACTTC.

Here the CDR3 reads CASSDASGSADTQYF. The CDR3 DNA is TGTGCCAGCAGTGATGCTAGCGGGAGCGCAGATACGCAGTATTTT. The chain employs TRBV2 and TRBJ2-3, with TRBD2 identical over 10 bases. Germline CDR1 reads SNHLY; CDR2 reads FYNNEI. This CDR3 region has 15 residues. The V and J ends lost 3 bases and 4 bases, in that order; junction bases with no gene match: 4.

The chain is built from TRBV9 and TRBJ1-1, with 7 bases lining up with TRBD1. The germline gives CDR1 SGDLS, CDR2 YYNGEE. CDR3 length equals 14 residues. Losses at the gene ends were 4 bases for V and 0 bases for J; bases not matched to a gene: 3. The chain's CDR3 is CASSMTGMNTEAFF. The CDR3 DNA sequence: TGTGCCAGCAGCATGACAGGGATGAACACTGAAGCTTTCTTT.

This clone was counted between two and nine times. CDR3 sequence (DNA): TGTGCCAGCAGCGAACAGGGCACTGAAGCTTTCTTT. It yields the protein CASSEQGTEAFF. This chain connects TRBV7-9 to TRBJ1-1; D possibly corresponds to TRBD1 (6 bases). The V end was cut by 5 bases, the J end by 4 bases, with 8 bases between. This CDR3 is 12 amino acids long. Germline V CDR1 and CDR2: SEHNR, FQNEAQ (reference sequence).

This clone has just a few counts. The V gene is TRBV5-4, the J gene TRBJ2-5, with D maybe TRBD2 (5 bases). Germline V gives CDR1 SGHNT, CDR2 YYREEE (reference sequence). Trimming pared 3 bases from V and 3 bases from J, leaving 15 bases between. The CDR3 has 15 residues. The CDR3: CASSSGLASEETQYF. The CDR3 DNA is TGTGCCAGCAGCTCTGGCTTAGCGAGCGAAGAGACCCAGTACTTC.

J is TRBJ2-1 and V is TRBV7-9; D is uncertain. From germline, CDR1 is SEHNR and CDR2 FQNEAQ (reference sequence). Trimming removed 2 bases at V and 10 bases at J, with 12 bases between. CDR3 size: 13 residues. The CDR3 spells CASSLSVAGEQFF. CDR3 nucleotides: TGTGCCAGCAGCTTAAGCGTTGCCGGGGAGCAGTTCTTC.

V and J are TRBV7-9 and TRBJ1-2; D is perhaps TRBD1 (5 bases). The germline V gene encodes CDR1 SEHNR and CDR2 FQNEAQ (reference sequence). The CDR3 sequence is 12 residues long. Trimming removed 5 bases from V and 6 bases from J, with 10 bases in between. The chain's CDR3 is CASSTTGDGYTF. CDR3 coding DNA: TGTGCCAGCAGCACAACAGGAGATGGCTACACCTTC.

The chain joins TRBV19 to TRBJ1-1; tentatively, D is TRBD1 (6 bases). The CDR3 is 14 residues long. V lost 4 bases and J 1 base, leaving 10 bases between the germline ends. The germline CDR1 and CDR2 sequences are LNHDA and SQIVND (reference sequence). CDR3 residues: CASSKGERNTEAFF. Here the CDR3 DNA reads TGTGCCAGTAGTAAGGGGGAACGGAACACTGAAGCTTTCTTT.

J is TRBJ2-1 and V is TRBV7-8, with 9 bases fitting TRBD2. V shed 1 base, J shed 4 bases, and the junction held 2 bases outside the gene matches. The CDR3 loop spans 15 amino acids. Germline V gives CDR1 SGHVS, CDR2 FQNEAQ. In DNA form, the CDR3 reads TGTGCCAGCAGCTTAGGGGCGGGAGGGTACAATGAGCAGTTCTTC. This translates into CASSLGAGGYNEQFF.